This T cell receptor beta chain was recovered during a study of blood T cell repertoires in COVID-19. As for the study in general: Both acute and convalescent COVID-19 samples were obtained from the United States, Italy and Spain. Nucleic acid was either cDNA or gDNA, and it came from T cells, B-cell-depleted T cells, or PBMCs.

V trimming: 6 bases; J trimming: 1 base; junction bases outside the gene matches: 12. The CDR3 totals 19 residues. CDR1 is LNHDA and CDR2 is SQIVND in the germline V gene (reference sequence). Profiling relied on immunoSEQ multiplex PCR, and the TCRdb table lists in-frame clones only, not all of them. This table holds approximately 300,000 clones, 90% found once. Allocation to cohorts depended on clinical history reported by the participants. Each exposed participant met a COVID-19 case in the 2 weeks preceding study entry. The chain has TRBV19 and TRBJ2-6; TRBD1 matches 10 bases. Sequencing used PBMCs or T cells enriched from blood (not recorded which). The source is a woman in her thirties who had been exposed to COVID-19. The CDR3 DNA follows: TGTGCCAGTAGCGGACTCCGGGACAGGGGTCTATCTGGGGCCAACGTCCTGACTTTC. Protein sequence: CASSGLRDRGLSGANVLTF.